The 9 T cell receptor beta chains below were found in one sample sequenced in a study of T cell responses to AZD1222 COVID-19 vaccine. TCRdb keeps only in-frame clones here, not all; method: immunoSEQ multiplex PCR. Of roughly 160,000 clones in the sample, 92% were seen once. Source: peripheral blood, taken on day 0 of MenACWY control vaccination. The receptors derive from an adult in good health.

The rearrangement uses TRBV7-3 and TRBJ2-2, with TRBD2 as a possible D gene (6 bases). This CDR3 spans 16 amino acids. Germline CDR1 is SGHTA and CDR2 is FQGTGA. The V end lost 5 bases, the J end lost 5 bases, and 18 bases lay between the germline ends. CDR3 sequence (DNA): TGTGCCAGCAGCACACTAGGGCGGGGAAGGACCGGGGAGCTGTTTTTT. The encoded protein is CASSTLGRGRTGELFF.

The DNA for the CDR3 is TGTGCCAGCTCACCAGTGGTCCCAGGGGTCTCCTACGAGCAGTACTTC. Translation: CASSPVVPGVSYEQYF. This sequence joins TRBV18 and TRBJ2-7; a weak D match, TRBD1 (6 bases). The CDR3 totals 16 residues. Deletions cut 2 bases from V and 0 bases from J, with 14 bases between. Germline V CDR1 and CDR2: KGHSH, LQKENI.

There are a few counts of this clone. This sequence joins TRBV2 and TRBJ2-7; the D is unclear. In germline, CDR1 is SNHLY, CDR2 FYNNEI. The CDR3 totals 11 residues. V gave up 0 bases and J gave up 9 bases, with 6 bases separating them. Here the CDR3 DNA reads TGTGCCAGCAGTGAAGCTCTGGGGCAGTACTTC. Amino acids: CASSEALGQYF.

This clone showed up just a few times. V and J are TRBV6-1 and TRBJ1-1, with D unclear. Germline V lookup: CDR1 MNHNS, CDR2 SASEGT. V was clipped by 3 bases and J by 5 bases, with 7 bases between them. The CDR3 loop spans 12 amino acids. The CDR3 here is CASSDSNTEAFF. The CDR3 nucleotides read TGTGCCAGCAGTGATTCTAATACTGAAGCTTTCTTT.

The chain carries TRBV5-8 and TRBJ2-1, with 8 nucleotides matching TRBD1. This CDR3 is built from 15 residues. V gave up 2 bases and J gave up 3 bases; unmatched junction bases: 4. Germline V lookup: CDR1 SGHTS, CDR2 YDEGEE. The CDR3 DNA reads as TGTGCCAGCAGCTTAGGACAGGGCCGCTACAATGAGCAGTTCTTC. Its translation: CASSLGQGRYNEQFF.

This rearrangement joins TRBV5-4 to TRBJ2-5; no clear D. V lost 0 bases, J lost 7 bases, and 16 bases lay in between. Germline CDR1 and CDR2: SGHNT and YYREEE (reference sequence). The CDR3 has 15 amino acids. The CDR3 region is CASSLGDARSGTQYF. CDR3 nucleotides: TGTGCCAGCAGCTTGGGAGACGCCCGCAGTGGGACCCAGTACTTC.

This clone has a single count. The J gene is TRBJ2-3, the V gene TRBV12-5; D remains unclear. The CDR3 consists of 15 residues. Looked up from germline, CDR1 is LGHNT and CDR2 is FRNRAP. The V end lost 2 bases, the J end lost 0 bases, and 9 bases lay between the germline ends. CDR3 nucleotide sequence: TGTGCTAGTGGTTTGTATAGGCTTAGCACAGATACGCAGTATTTT. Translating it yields CASGLYRLSTDTQYF.

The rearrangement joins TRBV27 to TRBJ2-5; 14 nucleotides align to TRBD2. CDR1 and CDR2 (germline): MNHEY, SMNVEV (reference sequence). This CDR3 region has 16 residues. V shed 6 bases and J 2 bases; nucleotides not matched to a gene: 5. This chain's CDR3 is CASSPRTSGGQETQYF. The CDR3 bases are TGTGCCAGCAGCCCCCGGACTAGCGGGGGGCAAGAGACCCAGTACTTC.

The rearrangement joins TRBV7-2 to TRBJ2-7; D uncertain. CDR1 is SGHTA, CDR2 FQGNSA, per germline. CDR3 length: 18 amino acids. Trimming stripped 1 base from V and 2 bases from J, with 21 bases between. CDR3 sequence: CASSLGLGGLPTTYEQYF. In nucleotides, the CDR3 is TGTGCCAGCAGCTTAGGTTTGGGTGGTTTACCTACCACCTACGAGCAGTACTTC.